What follows are 19 T cell receptor beta chains derived from one specimen sequenced in a study of beta chain features in type 1 diabetes. What was sequenced were expressed TCRB transcripts, since all of the isolated RNA had been reverse transcribed. Method: immunoSEQ multiplex PCR; TCRdb's copy keeps in-frame clones and lacks some. The sample consists of around 500,000 clones, 30% of them appearing once. Sequencing was carried out using naive CD4+ T cells from blood. These receptors were collected from a man aged 18-30 years in good health.

This rearrangement joins TRBV30 to TRBJ2-7; D remains unclear. CDR1 and CDR2 (germline): GTSNPN, SVGIG (reference sequence). This CDR3 comprises 14 residues. V lost 4 bases and J lost 0, with 13 bases in between. The CDR3 region has the DNA TGTGCCTGGACACGGCAGACGAGCTCCTACGAGCAGTACTTC. It is translated as CAWTRQTSSYEQYF.

V gene TRBV4-2 combines with J gene TRBJ2-3; 7 bases map to TRBD2. The J segment lost 5 bases and the V segment lost 5 bases, leaving 13 bases of the junction unmatched. This CDR3 comprises 16 residues. Germline V gene sequence: CDR1 LGHNA, CDR2 YNFKEQ. The CDR3 region is CASSSRGSGKEDTQYF. The CDR3 bases are TGTGCCAGCAGCTCCCGGGGGAGCGGGAAGGAAGATACGCAGTATTTT.

As concerns this clone: The junction and the germline gene differ at one end; a read error may be behind it. This sequence joins TRBV30 and TRBJ2-7; TRBD2 agrees at 8 bases. The germline gives CDR1 GTSNPN, CDR2 SVGIG (reference sequence). The CDR3 consists of 15 residues. The chain's CDR3 is CAWSTGTRVSSEQYF. The CDR3 coding sequence is TGTGCCTGGAGTACAGGGACTAGAGTTTCCTCCGAGCAGTACTTC. Drawing the rest from reference TRBV30 and TRBJ2-7, the complete variable domain is SQTIHQWPATLVQPVGSPLSLECTVEGTSNPNLYWYRQAAGRGLQLLFYSVGIGQISSEVPQNLSASRPQDRQFILSSKKLLLSDSGFYLCAWSTGTRVSSEQYFGPGTRLTVT.

The rearrangement links TRBV2 to TRBJ1-2; TRBD1 aligns across 10 bases. Germline CDR1 reads SNHLY; CDR2 reads FYNNEI. V was pared by 7 bases and J by 3 bases, with 2 bases of the junction left unmatched. The CDR3 is 13 amino acids. Here the CDR3 DNA reads TGTGCCAGCACAGGGACAGGGGACTATGGCTACACCTTC. It yields the protein CASTGTGDYGYTF. The full variable domain, its missing parts supplied by reference TRBV2 and TRBJ1-2, is EPEVTQTPSHQVTQMGQEVILRCVPISNHLYFYWYRQILGQKVEFLVSFYNNEISEKSEIFDDQFSVERPDGSNFTLKIRSTKLEDSAMYFCASTGTGDYGYTFGSGTRLTVV.

The rearrangement joins TRBV7-2 to TRBJ2-7, with 8 bases matching TRBD1. The CDR3 extends over 13 amino acids. Germline values: CDR1 SGHTA, CDR2 FQGNSA. The V and J ends lost 5 bases and 3 bases, in that order; junction bases with no gene match: 3. The CDR3 here is CASSPGTGYEQYF. The CDR3, as DNA: TGTGCCAGCAGCCCGGGGACAGGCTACGAGCAGTACTTC.

The chain has TRBV12-5 and TRBJ2-3, with 9 positions matching TRBD2. Germline loops: CDR1 LGHNT, CDR2 FRNRAP. V shed 3 bases and J 0 bases; nucleotides not matched to a gene: 4. The CDR3 runs 16 residues. The CDR3 DNA follows: TGTGCTAGTGGTTTAGGGCTAGCGGGAAGCACAGATACGCAGTATTTT. It codes for CASGLGLAGSTDTQYF.

This clone has more than one count but fewer than ten. V usage is TRBV20-1 and J usage is TRBJ2-7; a weak D match, TRBD2 (5 bases). V was cut by 6 bases and J by 9 bases, with 12 bases left in between. The germline gives CDR1 DFQATT, CDR2 SNEGSKA (reference sequence). The CDR3 loop spans 10 amino acids. In nucleotides, the CDR3 is TGCAGTGCCGAGGAGGCAGGGCAGTACTTC. This codes for CSAEEAGQYF.

This clone was observed a single time. J is TRBJ1-5 and V is TRBV6-5; possibly TRBD1 for D (5 bases). The germline V gene has CDR1 MNHEY and CDR2 SVGAGI. Trimming took off 0 bases at V and 6 bases at J, with 9 bases between the two ends. The CDR3 is made up of 14 amino acids. CDR3 loop: CASSYSGQGQPQHF. CDR3 DNA sequence: TGTGCCAGCAGTTACTCGGGTCAGGGTCAGCCCCAGCATTTT.

This clone was detected only a few times. The genes are TRBV30 and TRBJ1-5; TRBD1 aligns across 10 bases. Germline lookup yields CDR1 GTSNPN and CDR2 SVGIG (reference sequence). The J segment lost 4 bases and the V segment lost 3 bases, leaving 6 bases of the junction unmatched. The CDR3 covers 15 residues. Here the CDR3 reads CAWRERGQGNQPQHF. In DNA, the CDR3 is TGTGCCTGGAGAGAGCGGGGACAGGGGAATCAGCCCCAGCATTTT.

The rearrangement uses TRBV29-1 and TRBJ2-5; D is unclear. There are 13 residues in the CDR3. Trimming stripped 4 bases from V and 2 bases from J, with 11 bases between. The germline CDR1 and CDR2 sequences are SQVTM and ANQGSEA. CDR3 nucleotides: TGCAGCGTTGGCCAGGCCCTACAAGAGACCCAGTACTTC. Its translation: CSVGQALQETQYF.

The chain carries TRBV14 and TRBJ2-7, with 10 bases that match TRBD2. Germline assignment: CDR1 SGHDN and CDR2 FVKESK. Unmatched junction bases numbered 3, after V lost 1 base and J lost 3 bases. The CDR3 spans 15 residues. The CDR3 loop reads CASSQASGSFYEQYF. DNA for the CDR3: TGTGCCAGCAGCCAAGCTAGCGGGAGTTTCTACGAGCAGTACTTC.

V gene TRBV9 combines with J gene TRBJ2-7; TRBD2 matches at 7 bases. This CDR3 has 15 amino acids. Losses at the gene ends were 3 bases for V and 4 bases for J; bases not matched to a gene: 10. The germline V gene encodes CDR1 SGDLS and CDR2 YYNGEE. This chain's CDR3 is CASSAGALADYEQYF. The CDR3 coding sequence is TGTGCCAGCAGCGCAGGCGCGCTAGCGGATTACGAGCAGTACTTC.

The rearrangement joins TRBV7-3 to TRBJ2-7; the match to TRBD2 covers 7 bases. Per germline, CDR1 SGHTA and CDR2 FQGTGA. J was trimmed by 2 bases and V by 1 base; bases with no gene match: 8. The CDR3 extends over 16 amino acids. CDR3 bases: TGTGCCAGCAGCTTAAGTGATGCGGGAGACGCCTACGAGCAGTACTTC. This sequence encodes CASSLSDAGDAYEQYF. The full variable domain, with the rest looked up from reference TRBV7-3 and TRBJ2-7, is GAGVSQTPSNKVTEKGKYVELRCDPISGHTALYWYRQSLGQGPEFLIYFQGTGAADDSGLPNDRFFAVRPEGSVSTLKIQRTERGDSAVYLCASSLSDAGDAYEQYFGPGTRLTVT.

The table lists this clone with a few counts. The gene calls are TRBV9 and TRBJ2-1; 14 bases are a match to TRBD2. Germline V gives CDR1 SGDLS, CDR2 YYNGEE. V lost 4 bases to trimming and J lost 0 bases; unmatched junction nucleotides: 6. CDR3 size: 18 residues. The CDR3, as DNA: TGTGCCAGCAGCCCCGGACTAGCGGGAGGCGCCTCCTACAATGAGCAGTTCTTC. Translation: CASSPGLAGGASYNEQFF.

The rearrangement joins TRBV30 to TRBJ2-5, with D perhaps matching TRBD1 (5 bases). V shed 0 bases and J shed 1 base, with 9 bases lying between them. The CDR3 runs 14 residues. Germline CDR1 and CDR2: GTSNPN and SVGIG (reference sequence). CDR3 DNA: TGTGCCTGGAGTGTAGACAGTCTCCAAGAGACCCAGTACTTC. Amino acid sequence: CAWSVDSLQETQYF. The variable domain in full, completed from reference TRBV30 and TRBJ2-5, reads SQTIHQWPATLVQPVGSPLSLECTVEGTSNPNLYWYRQAAGRGLQLLFYSVGIGQISSEVPQNLSASRPQDRQFILSSKKLLLSDSGFYLCAWSVDSLQETQYFGPGTRLLVL.

This clone was seen only a few times. The V and J genes are TRBV7-2 and TRBJ2-3, with 7 bases identical to TRBD1. Trimming removed 5 bases from V and 0 bases from J; junction bases left unmatched: 5. Germline CDR1 and CDR2: SGHTA and FQGNSA. The CDR3 runs to 15 residues. In DNA form, the CDR3 reads TGTGCCAGCAGCCCCTCGGGACAGAGCACAGATACGCAGTATTTT. This encodes CASSPSGQSTDTQYF.

This clone turned up a few times. The chain recombines TRBV30 with TRBJ2-7; 7 positions agree with TRBD1. Germline V CDR1 and CDR2: GTSNPN, SVGIG (reference sequence). This CDR3 contains 15 residues. Trimming removed 1 base from V and 3 bases from J; junction bases left unmatched: 9. CDR3 sequence reads: CAWSASRTGRYEQYF. CDR3 sequence (DNA): TGTGCCTGGAGTGCATCTCGGACAGGTCGCTACGAGCAGTACTTC.

A few counts support this clone. The rearrangement uses TRBV6-1 and TRBJ2-7; no firm D call. Trimming took off 7 bases at V and 4 bases at J, with 11 bases between the two ends. The CDR3 has 12 residues. From germline, CDR1 is MNHNS and CDR2 SASEGT. DNA for the CDR3: TGTGCCAGCACCGCGAAAAAATACGAGCAGTACTTC. It yields the protein CASTAKKYEQYF.

V usage is TRBV11-2 and J usage is TRBJ1-4; no reliable D call. The CDR3 covers 17 residues. V was cut by 4 bases and J by 0 bases, with 15 bases left in between. Per germline, CDR1 SGHAT and CDR2 FQNNGV. This CDR3 reads CASSSMMGRATNEKLFF. The CDR3 DNA sequence: TGTGCCAGCAGCTCTATGATGGGGAGGGCAACTAATGAAAAACTGTTTTTT.